Sequencing of this TCR beta chain was carried out in a study of T-cell memory formation after mild COVID-19. Findings and caveats of the study: Mainly CM and EM harbored the contracting CD4+ clones; mainly EMRA harbored the CD8+ ones.

This CDR3 spans 12 amino acids. The V gene's germline CDR1 is LNHDA and CDR2 SQIVND (reference sequence). Trimming removed 6 bases at V and 2 bases at J, with 7 bases between. This clonotype appeared a few times. Its antigen is as yet unknown. Each CDR3 protein is one row after TCRdb ran MiXCR on the 5' RACE reads. The sample has 10,000 to 15,000 distinct CDR3 sequences, roughly 15% seen once; the top ten hold about 55%. The receptor comes from a man younger than 35 who had mild COVID-19 (a few samples of this study predate the infection). Cell type and time point are not known. The sequencing sample was made of PBMCs or a T cell subset sorted from them (not recorded which). This chain uses TRBV19 with TRBJ2-5, with D hard to call. This CDR3 is CASRSSQETQYF. The CDR3 bases are TGTGCCAGTAGGAGTTCACAAGAGACCCAGTACTTC.